The following is a TCR beta chain sequence with its context. What it binds is unknown. The data are from a study of monozygotic twins with inflammatory bowel disease. Each CDR3 protein gets one entry in TCRdb, which reprocessed the 5' RACE reads and gives no DNA. The sample table includes around 370,000 distinct CDR3 sequences. Findings and limits, study-wide: Telling different T cell subtypes apart from each other was not possible.

This CDR3 comprises 14 residues. Germline CDR1 and CDR2: SGHTA and FQGNSA. The sequence was collected from a human donor with ulcerative colitis or Crohn's disease, or a healthy co-twin of an affected twin (not recorded which). V and J are TRBV7-2 and TRBJ1-2. The sample comprised blood. The CDR3 sequence: CASSLAQGYLNYTF.